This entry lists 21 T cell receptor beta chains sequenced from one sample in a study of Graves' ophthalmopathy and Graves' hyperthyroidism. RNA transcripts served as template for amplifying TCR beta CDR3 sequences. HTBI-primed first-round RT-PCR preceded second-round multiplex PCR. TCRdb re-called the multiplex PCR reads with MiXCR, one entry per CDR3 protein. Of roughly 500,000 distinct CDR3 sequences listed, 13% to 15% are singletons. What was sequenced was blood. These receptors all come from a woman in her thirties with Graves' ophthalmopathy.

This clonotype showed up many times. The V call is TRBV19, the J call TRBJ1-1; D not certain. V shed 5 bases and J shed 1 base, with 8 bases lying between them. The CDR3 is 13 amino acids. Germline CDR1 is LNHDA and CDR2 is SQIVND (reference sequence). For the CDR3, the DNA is TGTGCCAGTAGTCCCCCGTGGAACACTGAAGCTTTCTTT. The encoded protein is CASSPPWNTEAFF.

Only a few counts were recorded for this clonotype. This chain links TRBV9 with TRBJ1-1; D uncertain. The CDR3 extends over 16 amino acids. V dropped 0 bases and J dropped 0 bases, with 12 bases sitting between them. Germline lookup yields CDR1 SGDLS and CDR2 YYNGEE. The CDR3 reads CASSVGQRLMNTEAFF. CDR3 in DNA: TGTGCCAGCAGCGTAGGGCAGCGCCTGATGAACACTGAAGCTTTCTTT.

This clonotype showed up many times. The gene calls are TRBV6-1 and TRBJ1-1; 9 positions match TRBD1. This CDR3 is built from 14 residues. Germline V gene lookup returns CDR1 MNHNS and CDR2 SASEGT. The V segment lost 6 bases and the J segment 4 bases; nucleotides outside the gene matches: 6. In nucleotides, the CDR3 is TGTGCCAGCAGCCTACAGGGGGCTGTCACTGAAGCTTTCTTT. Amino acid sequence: CASSLQGAVTEAFF.

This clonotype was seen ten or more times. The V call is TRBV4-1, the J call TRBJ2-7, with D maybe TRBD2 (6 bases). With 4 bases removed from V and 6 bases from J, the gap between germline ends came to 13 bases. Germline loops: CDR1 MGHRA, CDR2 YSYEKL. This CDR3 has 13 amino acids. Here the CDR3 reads CASSPGLSSEQYF. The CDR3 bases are TGCGCCAGCAGCCCGGGACTTAGTAGCGAGCAGTACTTC.

CDR3 sequence: CASRIKSGGFTGELFF. CDR3 sequence (DNA): TGTGCCAGCAGGATAAAATCGGGAGGGTTCACCGGGGAGCTGTTTTTT. The chain uses TRBV28 and TRBJ2-2; 8 bases line up with TRBD2. This CDR3 region has 16 residues. CDR1 and CDR2 (germline): MDHEN, SYDVKM. V dropped 6 bases and J dropped 4; count of bases not matched to a gene: 10.

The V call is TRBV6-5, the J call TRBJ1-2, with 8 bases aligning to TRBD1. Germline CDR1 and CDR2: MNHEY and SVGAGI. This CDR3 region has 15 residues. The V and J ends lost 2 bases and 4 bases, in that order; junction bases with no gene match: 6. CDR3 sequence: CASSYNQGAGYGYTF. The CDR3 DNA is TGTGCCAGCAGTTACAACCAGGGGGCGGGCTATGGCTACACCTTC.

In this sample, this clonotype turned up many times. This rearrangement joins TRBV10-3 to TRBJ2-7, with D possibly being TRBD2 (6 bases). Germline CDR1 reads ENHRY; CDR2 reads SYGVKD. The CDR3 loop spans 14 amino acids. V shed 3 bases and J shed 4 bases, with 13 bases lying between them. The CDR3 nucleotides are TGTGCCATCAGTGAAAGAGCTGGAGGGTACGAGCAGTACTTC. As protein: CAISERAGGYEQYF.

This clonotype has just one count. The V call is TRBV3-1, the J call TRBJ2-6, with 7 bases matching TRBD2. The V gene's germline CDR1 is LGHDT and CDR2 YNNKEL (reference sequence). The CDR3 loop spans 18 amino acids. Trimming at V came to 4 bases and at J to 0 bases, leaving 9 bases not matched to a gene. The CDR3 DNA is TGTGCCAGCAGCCCGCTCACCGGGGGGAGCTCTGGGGCCAACGTCCTGACTTTC. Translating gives CASSPLTGGSSGANVLTF.

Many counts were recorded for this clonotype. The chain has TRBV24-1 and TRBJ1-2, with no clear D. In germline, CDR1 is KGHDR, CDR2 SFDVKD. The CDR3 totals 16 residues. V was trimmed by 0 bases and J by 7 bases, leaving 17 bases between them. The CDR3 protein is CATSDLHRGGPGGYTF. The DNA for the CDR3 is TGTGCCACCAGTGATTTGCATCGAGGCGGCCCCGGTGGCTACACCTTC.

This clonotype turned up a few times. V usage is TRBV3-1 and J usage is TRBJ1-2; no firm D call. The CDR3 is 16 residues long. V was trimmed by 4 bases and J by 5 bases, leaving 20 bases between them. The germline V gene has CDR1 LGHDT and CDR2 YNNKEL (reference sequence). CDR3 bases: TGTGCCAGCAGCCCGCATCTGGCAGTGAACAATTATGGCTACACCTTC. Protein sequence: CASSPHLAVNNYGYTF.

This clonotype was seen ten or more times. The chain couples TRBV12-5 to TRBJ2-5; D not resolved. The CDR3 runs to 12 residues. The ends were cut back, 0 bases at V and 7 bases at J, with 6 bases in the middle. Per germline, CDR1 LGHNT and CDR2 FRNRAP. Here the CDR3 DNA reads TGTGCTAGTGGTTTGGTAGCCCGGACCCAGTACTTC. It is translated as CASGLVARTQYF.

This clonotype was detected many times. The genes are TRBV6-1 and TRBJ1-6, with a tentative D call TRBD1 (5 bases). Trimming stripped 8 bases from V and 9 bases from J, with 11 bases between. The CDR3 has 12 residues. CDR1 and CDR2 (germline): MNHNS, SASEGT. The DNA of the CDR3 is TGTGCCAGCTCTGGGGGTCGTTCACCCCTCCACTTT. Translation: CASSGGRSPLHF.

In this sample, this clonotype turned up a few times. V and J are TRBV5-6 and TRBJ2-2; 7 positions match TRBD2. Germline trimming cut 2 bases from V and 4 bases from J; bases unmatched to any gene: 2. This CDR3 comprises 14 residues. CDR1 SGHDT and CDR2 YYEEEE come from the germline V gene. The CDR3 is CASSFLAVTGELFF. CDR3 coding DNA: TGTGCCAGCAGCTTCCTAGCGGTCACCGGGGAGCTGTTTTTT.

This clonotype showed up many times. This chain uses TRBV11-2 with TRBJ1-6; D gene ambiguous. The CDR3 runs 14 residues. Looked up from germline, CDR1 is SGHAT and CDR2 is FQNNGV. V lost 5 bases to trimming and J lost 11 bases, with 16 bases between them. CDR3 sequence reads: CASSTVGVGTPLHF. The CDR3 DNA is TGTGCCAGCAGCACCGTCGGGGTCGGGACACCCCTCCACTTT.

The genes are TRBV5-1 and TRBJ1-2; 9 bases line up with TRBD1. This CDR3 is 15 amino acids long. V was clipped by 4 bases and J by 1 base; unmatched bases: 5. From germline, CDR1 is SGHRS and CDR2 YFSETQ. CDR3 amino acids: CASSTDRGINYGYTF. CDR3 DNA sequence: TGCGCCAGCAGCACTGACAGGGGGATTAACTATGGCTACACCTTC.

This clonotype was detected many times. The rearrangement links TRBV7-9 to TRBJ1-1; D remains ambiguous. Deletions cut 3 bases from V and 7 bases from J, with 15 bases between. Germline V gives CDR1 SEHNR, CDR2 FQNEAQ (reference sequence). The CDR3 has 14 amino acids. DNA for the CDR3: TGTGCCAGCAGCTTTTCGGGTCGTGGAGGTGAAGCTTTCTTT. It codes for CASSFSGRGGEAFF.

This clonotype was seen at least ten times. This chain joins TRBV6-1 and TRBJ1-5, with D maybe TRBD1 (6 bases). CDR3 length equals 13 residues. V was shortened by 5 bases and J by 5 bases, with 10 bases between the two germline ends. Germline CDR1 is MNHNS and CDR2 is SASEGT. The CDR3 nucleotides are TGTGCCAGCAGTCCAGGGGCTTATCAGCCCCAGCATTTT. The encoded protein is CASSPGAYQPQHF.

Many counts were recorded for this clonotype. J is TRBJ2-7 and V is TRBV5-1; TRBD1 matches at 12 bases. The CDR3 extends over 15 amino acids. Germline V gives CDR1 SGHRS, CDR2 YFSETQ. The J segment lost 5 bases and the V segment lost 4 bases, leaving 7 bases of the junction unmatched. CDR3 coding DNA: TGCGCCAGCAGCGTTGGGACAGGGGGCTGGGACGAGCAGTACTTC. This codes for CASSVGTGGWDEQYF.

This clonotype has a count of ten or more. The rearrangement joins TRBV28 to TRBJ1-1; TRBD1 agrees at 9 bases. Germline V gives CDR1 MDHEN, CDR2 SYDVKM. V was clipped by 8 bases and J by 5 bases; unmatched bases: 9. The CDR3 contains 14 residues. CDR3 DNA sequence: TGTGCCAGCCGGAACAGGGGGCGATCAACTGAAGCTTTCTTT. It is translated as CASRNRGRSTEAFF.

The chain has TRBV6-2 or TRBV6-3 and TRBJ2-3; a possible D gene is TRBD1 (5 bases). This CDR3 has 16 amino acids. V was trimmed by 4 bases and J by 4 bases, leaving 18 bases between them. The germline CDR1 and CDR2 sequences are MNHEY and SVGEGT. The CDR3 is CASSFDLDRIADTQYF. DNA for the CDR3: TGTGCCAGCAGTTTCGACCTAGACAGAATTGCAGATACGCAGTATTTT.

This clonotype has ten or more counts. The chain's CDR3 is CASSRTSGRVQNIQYF. The CDR3 DNA reads TGTGCCAGCAGCCGGACTAGCGGGAGGGTCCAAAACATTCAGTACTTC. V gene TRBV11-2 combines with J gene TRBJ2-4; 15 positions match TRBD2. Trimming removed 5 bases from V and 5 bases from J; junction bases left unmatched: 4. In germline, CDR1 is SGHAT, CDR2 FQNNGV. The CDR3 has 16 residues.